This T cell receptor (beta chain) comes out of a study of blood T cell repertoires in COVID-19. The wider study: Acute-phase and convalescent COVID-19 samples originated in the United States, Italy and Spain. PBMCs, B-cell-depleted T cells, or T cells provided the cDNA or gDNA that made up the material.

The CDR3 length is 15 residues. Germline V gene lookup returns CDR1 SGHNT and CDR2 YENEEA. The ends lost 4 bases at V and 0 bases at J; junction bases unmatched: 2. In the study's own analysis: Amplification of reference gene primers provided the estimated nucleated cell counts. Here immunoSEQ multiplex PCR was the method, and the copy in TCRdb shows in-frame clones only, minus some. D and trimming were read from the DNA, whereas the V and J calls and clone size are those reported in that table. Among under 40,000 clones listed, 87% were seen once. The sample consisted of peripheral blood. This chain connects TRBV11-3 to TRBJ2-2; 7 positions agree with TRBD1. The sequence derives from a man aged 80 or over with active COVID-19. CDR3 loop: CASSSGTANTGELFF. As DNA, the CDR3 is TGTGCCAGCAGCTCCGGGACAGCGAACACCGGGGAGCTGTTTTTT.